The rows below give T cell receptor beta chains drawn from one sample of a study of T cell responses to AZD1222 COVID-19 vaccine. Some clones are missing from TCRdb's copy, which holds only in-frame ones; the method was immunoSEQ multiplex PCR. Counted here are tens of thousands of clones, approximately 84% occurring once; the ten biggest clones make up about 9.4%. The specimen was peripheral blood, collected on day 0 of AZD1222 vaccination. The receptor source for this set is an adult in good health. Each CDR3 is given with its conserved first and last residue. Each record gives: CDR3 length, J gene, clone size, D gene, V gene, CDR3 protein, CDR3 DNA. The D gene is left open where the match is weak. A row's size may be missing; if present it is once, few, many or a size class.

cdr3_length: 14; j_call: TRBJ1-5; clone_size: -; d_call: TRBD1; v_call: TRBV19; cdr3_aa: CASSTGQGGQPQHF; cdr3_nt: TGTGCCAGTAGTACCGGACAGGGAGGTCAGCCCCAGCATTTT
cdr3_length: 16; j_call: TRBJ2-7; clone_size: medium-sized; d_call: TRBD2; v_call: TRBV3-1/TRBV3-2; cdr3_aa: CASSQDRLAATYEQYF; cdr3_nt: TGTGCCAGCAGCCAAGATAGGCTAGCGGCAACCTACGAGCAGTACTTC
cdr3_length: 15; j_call: TRBJ1-5; clone_size: -; d_call: -; v_call: TRBV7-9; cdr3_aa: CASSFTGRGNQPQHF; cdr3_nt: TGTGCCAGCAGCTTTACAGGGAGAGGCAATCAGCCCCAGCATTTT
cdr3_length: 15; j_call: TRBJ1-2; clone_size: few; d_call: -; v_call: TRBV16; cdr3_aa: CASSQRGTGSGGYTF; cdr3_nt: TGTGCCAGCAGCCAAAGGGGAACAGGGAGTGGTGGCTACACCTTC
cdr3_length: 14; j_call: TRBJ2-7; clone_size: -; d_call: TRBD2; v_call: TRBV3-1/TRBV3-2; cdr3_aa: CASSRVAGAYEQYF; cdr3_nt: TGTGCCAGCAGCCGAGTAGCGGGGGCCTACGAGCAGTACTTC
cdr3_length: 14; j_call: TRBJ2-2; clone_size: -; d_call: -; v_call: TRBV20-1; cdr3_aa: CSASSQGSTGELFF; cdr3_nt: TGCAGTGCTAGTAGCCAGGGGTCCACCGGGGAGCTGTTTTTT
cdr3_length: 16; j_call: TRBJ1-5; clone_size: -; d_call: TRBD1; v_call: TRBV6-1; cdr3_aa: CASSDSGQGPDQPQHF; cdr3_nt: TGTGCCAGCAGTGATTCCGGACAGGGTCCGGATCAGCCCCAGCATTTT
cdr3_length: 19; j_call: TRBJ2-3; clone_size: -; d_call: -; v_call: TRBV21-1; cdr3_aa: CASSKQTSGSPPTRDTQYF; cdr3_nt: TGTGCCAGCAGCAAACAAACTAGCGGGAGCCCTCCAACACGAGATACGCAGTATTTT
cdr3_length: 15; j_call: TRBJ2-2; clone_size: -; d_call: -; v_call: TRBV27; cdr3_aa: CASTKGGADTGELFF; cdr3_nt: TGTGCCAGCACGAAAGGGGGGGCGGACACCGGGGAGCTGTTTTTT
cdr3_length: 16; j_call: TRBJ2-1; clone_size: -; d_call: -; v_call: TRBV28; cdr3_aa: CASRGPGAGVYNEQFF; cdr3_nt: TGTGCCAGCAGGGGCCCGGGGGCGGGAGTTTACAATGAGCAGTTCTTC
cdr3_length: 14; j_call: TRBJ1-3; clone_size: -; d_call: -; v_call: TRBV30; cdr3_aa: CAWSTQGAGNTIYF; cdr3_nt: TGTGCCTGGAGTACCCAGGGTGCTGGAAACACCATATATTTT
cdr3_length: 14; j_call: TRBJ1-2; clone_size: -; d_call: -; v_call: TRBV28; cdr3_aa: CASSLLRVNYGYTF; cdr3_nt: TGTGCCAGCAGTTTACTCAGGGTTAACTATGGCTACACCTTC
cdr3_length: 11; j_call: TRBJ1-2; clone_size: few; d_call: -; v_call: TRBV14; cdr3_aa: CASSLNGGYTF; cdr3_nt: TGTGCCAGCAGTCTTAATGGGGGCTACACCTTC
cdr3_length: 14; j_call: TRBJ2-5; clone_size: once; d_call: TRBD1; v_call: TRBV25-1; cdr3_aa: CASSDPRGQETQYF; cdr3_nt: TGTGCCAGCAGTGATCCCAGGGGGCAAGAGACCCAGTACTTC
cdr3_length: 11; j_call: TRBJ2-7; clone_size: -; d_call: -; v_call: TRBV20-1; cdr3_aa: CSQRQSYEQYF; cdr3_nt: TGCAGCCAGCGGCAGTCCTACGAGCAGTACTTC